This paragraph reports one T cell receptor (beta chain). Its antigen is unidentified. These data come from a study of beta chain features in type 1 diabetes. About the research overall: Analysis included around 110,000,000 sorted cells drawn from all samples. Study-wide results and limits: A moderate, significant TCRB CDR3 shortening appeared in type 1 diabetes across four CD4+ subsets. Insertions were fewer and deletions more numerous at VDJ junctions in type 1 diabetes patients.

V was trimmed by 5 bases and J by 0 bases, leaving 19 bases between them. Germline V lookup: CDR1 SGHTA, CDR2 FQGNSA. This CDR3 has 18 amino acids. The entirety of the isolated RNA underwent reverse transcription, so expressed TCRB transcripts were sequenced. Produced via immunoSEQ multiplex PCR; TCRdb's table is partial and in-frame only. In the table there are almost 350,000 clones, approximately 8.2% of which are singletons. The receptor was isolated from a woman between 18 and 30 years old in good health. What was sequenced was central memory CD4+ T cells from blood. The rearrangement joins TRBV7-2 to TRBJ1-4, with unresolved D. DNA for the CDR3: TGTGCCAGCAGCGCCAGACACGGTCCTATTGCAACTAATGAAAAACTGTTTTTT. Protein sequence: CASSARHGPIATNEKLFF.